One and the same sample provided the 23 T cell receptor beta chains below, sequenced in a study of Graves' ophthalmopathy and Graves' hyperthyroidism. Amplified TCR beta CDR3 regions were obtained using RNA transcripts as template. Following a first-round RT-PCR that used HTBI primers, a second-round multiplex PCR was carried out. MiXCR was run by TCRdb on the multiplex PCR reads, yielding one entry per CDR3 protein. The table has around 600,000 distinct CDR3 sequences, about 40% seen once; the top ten hold about 3.3%. What was sequenced was peripheral blood. All receptors derive from an adult man with Graves' ophthalmopathy.

On this clonotype itself: This may stem from a read error, because a much larger clone lies one nucleotide away. The V gene is TRBV20-1, the J gene TRBJ1-4, with 8 bases matching TRBD1. Germline V gene data show CDR1 as DFQATT and CDR2 as SNEGSKA (reference sequence). This CDR3 has 12 residues. In nucleotides, the CDR3 is TGCAGTGCAGACGGACAGGGCGAAAAACTGCTTTTT. Amino acids: CSADGQGEKLLF.

This clonotype was found many times. The chain carries TRBV5-1 and TRBJ2-2, with D possibly matching TRBD2 (6 bases). CDR1 is SGHRS and CDR2 is YFSETQ in the germline V gene. The ends were cut back, 7 bases at V and 5 bases at J, with 15 bases in the middle. The CDR3 is 14 residues long. CDR3 in DNA: TGCGCCAGCCGAAGTCCGGCGGGGACCGGGGAGCTGTTTTTT. Its protein is CASRSPAGTGELFF.

This clonotype was found many times. The J gene is TRBJ1-2, the V gene TRBV2; D gene ambiguous. CDR1 and CDR2 (germline): SNHLY, FYNNEI. Trimming took off 6 bases at V and 2 bases at J, with 16 bases between the two ends. The CDR3 sequence is 15 residues long. CDR3 in DNA: TGTGCCAGCAGGGCTGAAGGGTTTCTCAACTATGGCTACACCTTC. Encoded protein: CASRAEGFLNYGYTF.

This clonotype was seen only a few times. The J gene is TRBJ1-3, the V gene TRBV11-2; 12 bases align to TRBD1. Per germline, CDR1 SGHAT and CDR2 FQNNGV. V dropped 3 bases and J dropped 4; count of bases not matched to a gene: 10. The CDR3 extends over 18 amino acids. In nucleotides, the CDR3 is TGTGCCAGCAGCTTCAGGCTGGGACAGGGGGCAGGCGGAAACACCATATATTTT. Its translation is CASSFRLGQGAGGNTIYF. Full variable domain (remainder filled in from reference TRBV11-2 and TRBJ1-3): EAGVAQSPRYKIIEKRQSVAFWCNPISGHATLYWYQQILGQGPKLLIQFQNNGVVDDSQLPKDRFSAERLKGVDSTLKIQPAKLEDSAVYLCASSFRLGQGAGGNTIYFGEGSWLTVV.

This clonotype was found many times. The J gene is TRBJ2-5, the V gene TRBV12-3 or TRBV12-4; 9 bases line up with TRBD1. This CDR3 contains 14 residues. V lost 6 bases and J lost 4; bases outside the gene matches: 6. CDR3 sequence: CASSPGQGGETQYF. The DNA of the CDR3 is TGTGCCAGCAGCCCGGGACAGGGAGGAGAGACCCAGTACTTC.

The rearrangement links TRBV10-3 to TRBJ1-4; a weak D match, TRBD1 (6 bases). CDR1 is ENHRY, CDR2 SYGVKD, per germline. V was shortened by 5 bases and J by 10 bases, with 20 bases between the two germline ends. The CDR3 has 15 amino acids. The CDR3 region has the DNA TGTGCCATCAGTAACCCGACAGGCGCCGTAGGAAAACTGTTTTTT. It specifies CAISNPTGAVGKLFF.

Comment on this clonotype: One base away lies a much larger clone, so this may be a sequencing read error. V usage is TRBV12-3 or TRBV12-4 and J usage is TRBJ2-7; either TRBD1 or TRBD2 may supply D (5 bases each). The CDR3 is 14 amino acids. V lost 6 bases and J 2 bases, leaving 14 bases between the germline ends. CDR3 sequence (DNA): TGTGCCAGCAGCCTCCCGGGGCCTGCCTACGAGCAGTACTTC. It yields the protein CASSLPGPAYEQYF.

This clonotype was detected only once. V gene TRBV10-3 combines with J gene TRBJ2-5; D is perhaps TRBD1 (6 bases). V gave up 6 bases and J gave up 2 bases, with 10 bases separating them. The CDR3 covers 13 residues. Germline CDR1 ENHRY, CDR2 SYGVKD. The chain's CDR3 is CAISRTVQETQYF. The CDR3, as DNA: TGTGCCATCAGCCGGACAGTTCAAGAGACCCAGTACTTC.

V gene TRBV25-1 combines with J gene TRBJ1-1; no definite D call. V gave up 6 bases and J gave up 1 base, with 15 bases separating them. The CDR3 runs 15 residues. Germline V gives CDR1 MGHDK, CDR2 SYGVNS. CDR3 loop: CASSYGPLPNTEAFF. DNA of the CDR3: TGTGCCAGCAGCTACGGGCCCCTCCCGAACACTGAAGCTTTCTTT.

This clonotype has a count of ten or more. The chain links TRBV10-3 to TRBJ1-1; the match to TRBD1 covers 7 bases. The CDR3 loop spans 15 amino acids. Per germline, CDR1 ENHRY and CDR2 SYGVKD. Germline trimming cut 7 bases from V and 0 bases from J; bases unmatched to any gene: 8. CDR3 in DNA: TGTGCCATCACCGAGGGAGACAGGGTGAACACTGAAGCTTTCTTT. Translation: CAITEGDRVNTEAFF.

The chain carries TRBV20-1 and TRBJ2-7; a weak D match, TRBD1 (6 bases). Germline CDR1 is DFQATT and CDR2 is SNEGSKA (reference sequence). Deletions cut 0 bases from V and 3 bases from J, with 12 bases between. The CDR3 covers 14 residues. The CDR3 loop is CSARETGQFYEQYF. The CDR3 nucleotides are TGCAGTGCTAGAGAGACAGGACAGTTCTACGAGCAGTACTTC.

This clonotype has a count of ten or more. The CDR3 DNA reads TGCAGTGCTAGGGTCGGAGGCGGCCAAGAGACCCAGTACTTC. Its translation: CSARVGGGQETQYF. The chain combines TRBV20-1 with TRBJ2-5; D is perhaps TRBD2 (5 bases). This CDR3 spans 14 amino acids. V lost 3 bases, J lost 1 base, and 12 bases lay in between. Germline CDR1 and CDR2: DFQATT and SNEGSKA (reference sequence).

In its sample, this clonotype was seen a few times. CDR3 residues: CASTPRGQYGYTF. CDR3 bases: TGTGCCAGCACGCCACGGGGGCAGTATGGCTACACCTTC. The chain combines TRBV12-3 or TRBV12-4 with TRBJ1-2; possibly TRBD1 for D (6 bases). This CDR3 is built from 13 residues. Trimming took off 7 bases at V and 5 bases at J, with 14 bases between the two ends.

The chain links TRBV9 to TRBJ2-3; 7 bases fit TRBD2. The germline CDR1 and CDR2 sequences are SGDLS and YYNGEE. The CDR3 has 16 residues. Trimming at V came to 4 bases and at J to 2 bases, leaving 10 bases not matched to a gene. This CDR3 reads CASSLGGGGPTDTQYF. The CDR3 DNA reads TGTGCCAGCAGCTTGGGAGGCGGGGGTCCCACAGATACGCAGTATTTT.

This clonotype came up many times. V is TRBV7-8 and J is TRBJ1-1; no clear D. The CDR3 loop spans 14 amino acids. V shed 2 bases and J shed 0 bases, with 7 bases lying between them. CDR1 is SGHVS, CDR2 FQNEAQ, per germline. DNA for the CDR3: TGTGCCAGCAGCTTATGGCCGGTGAACACTGAAGCTTTCTTT. This codes for CASSLWPVNTEAFF.

The chain joins TRBV9 to TRBJ2-5; 8 nucleotides match TRBD2. This CDR3 has 17 amino acids. Germline CDR1 SGDLS, CDR2 YYNGEE. V lost 0 bases to trimming and J lost 5 bases; unmatched junction nucleotides: 12. The CDR3 DNA sequence: TGTGCCAGCAGCGTAGGGGGCGGGGGGTGGTACAATGAGACCCAGTACTTC. Translated, it gives CASSVGGGGWYNETQYF.

This clonotype was seen ten or more times. The chain carries TRBV5-5 and TRBJ2-7; no clear D gene. Germline V gives CDR1 SGHKS, CDR2 YYEKEE (reference sequence). V was trimmed by 4 bases and J by 3 bases, leaving 8 bases between them. This CDR3 has 12 residues. The CDR3 is CASSDNIYEQYF. CDR3 DNA sequence: TGTGCCAGCAGCGATAATATCTACGAGCAGTACTTC.

V gene TRBV5-1 combines with J gene TRBJ1-1; D remains ambiguous. CDR1 and CDR2 from the germline V gene are SGHRS and YFSETQ. V lost 4 bases, J lost 3 bases, and 10 bases lay in between. The CDR3 extends over 13 amino acids. The CDR3 DNA is TGCGCCAGCAGCGACGGGTGGTACACTGAAGCTTTCTTT. Amino acid sequence: CASSDGWYTEAFF.

CDR3 sequence reads: CASSPRDRGREEQYF. In DNA form, the CDR3 reads TGTGCCAGCAGCCCCCGGGACAGGGGGCGCGAAGAGCAGTACTTC. V gene TRBV5-8 combines with J gene TRBJ2-7; TRBD1 matches at 12 bases. From germline, CDR1 is SGHTS and CDR2 YDEGEE. Trimming at V came to 4 bases and at J to 7 bases, leaving 9 bases not matched to a gene. CDR3 length equals 15 residues.

This chain links TRBV2 with TRBJ2-5; D is perhaps TRBD2 (6 bases). Germline-derived CDR1 and CDR2 are SNHLY and FYNNEI. V shed 5 bases and J shed 3 bases, with 13 bases lying between them. CDR3 length: 14 amino acids. CDR3 coding DNA: TGTGCCAGCAGTCCGACGTGGGGGGAAGAGACCCAGTACTTC. It is translated as CASSPTWGEETQYF.

There are a few counts of this clonotype. Mismatch with germline at one junction end may stem from a read error. The chain joins TRBV10-3 to TRBJ1-4; D remains unclear. Germline V gene data show CDR1 as ENHRY and CDR2 as SYGVKD. The CDR3 length is 16 residues. DNA of the CDR3: TGTGCCAGCAGTTGGAACCAGGATCTGACTAATGAAAAACTGTTTTTT. It translates to CASSWNQDLTNEKLFF.

This clonotype appeared a single time. A much larger clone is a single base away; this may be a read error. The chain recombines TRBV7-9 with TRBJ1-2; D is perhaps TRBD1 (6 bases). CDR3 size: 14 residues. CDR1 is SEHNR and CDR2 is FQNEAQ in the germline V gene (reference sequence). The V end was cut by 4 bases, the J end by 13 bases, with 22 bases between. CDR3 in DNA: TGTGCCAGCAGCTCCCTGGACAGTGCAGCCCTTGGCACCTTC. Its protein is CASSSLDSAALGTF.

This clonotype has a handful of counts. The V gene is TRBV12-3 or TRBV12-4, the J gene TRBJ2-2, with D unresolved. V lost 5 bases, J lost 5 bases, and 6 bases lay in between. The CDR3 is 12 residues long. In DNA form, the CDR3 reads TGTGCCAGCAGTCCCCTGACCGGGGAGCTGTTTTTT. It specifies CASSPLTGELFF.